This TCR beta chain was profiled in a study of cytotoxic CD8 clonotypes in ibrutinib-treated CLL. From cryopreserved PBMCs came 1.5 to 2.5 micrograms of genomic DNA used for TCR beta libraries. The assay was immunoSEQ multiplex PCR, and TCRdb's table has in-frame clones only and misses some. The repertoire holds around 200,000 clones, more than 70% seen once, with approximately 10% in the top ten. Points on this clone: Its antigen is unidentified.

Study-wide results and caveats: Baseline levels were approached again at progression, after clonality had risen at ibrutinib response. Baseline clonality, higher than in age-matched healthy donors, tracked circulating CD8+ T-cell counts.

Germline V gives CDR1 SNHLY, CDR2 FYNNEI. V was shortened by 11 bases and J by 4 bases, with 11 bases between the two germline ends. The CDR3 has 11 amino acids. Material: PBMCs, obtained after 12 months of ibrutinib treatment. The chain carries TRBV2 and TRBJ1-1; unclear D gene. The receptor was derived from a human donor with chronic lymphocytic leukemia. This chain's CDR3 is CAVGKGTEAFF. CDR3 nucleotides: TGTGCCGTGGGGAAGGGCACTGAAGCTTTCTTT.